This T cell receptor (beta chain) was sequenced during a study of T cells in Graves' hyperthyroidism and ophthalmopathy. About the research overall: Staff took peripheral blood when the initial diagnosis was made, before any treatment began. Study results and limitations: Prediction of ophthalmopathy progression came a median roughly 6.7 months pre-onset.

What was amplified from RNA transcripts were TCR beta CDR3 regions. The primer set for the first-round RT-PCR of the TCR CDR3 was HTBI. TCRdb re-called the multiplex PCR reads with MiXCR, one entry per CDR3 protein. The sample lists around 700,000 distinct CDR3 sequences, around 20% seen once, with 16% in the top ten. The V end lost 5 bases, the J end lost 2 bases, and 19 bases lay between the germline ends. This CDR3 region has 16 residues. Germline values: CDR1 SGHVS, CDR2 FNYEAQ. Fresh peripheral blood, approximately 9.7 ml, was the source of the PBMCs. This clonotype appeared a few times. Its cognate antigen is unknown.

The chain carries TRBV7-6 and TRBJ2-7; D unclear. The sequence derives from a woman aged 45-59 years with Graves' hyperthyroidism that later progressed to Graves' ophthalmopathy. Material for sequencing was blood. The CDR3 coding sequence is TGTGCCAGCAGCCTCCCTCCATGGAGAGAGGCCTACGAGCAGTACTTC. Its protein is CASSLPPWREAYEQYF.